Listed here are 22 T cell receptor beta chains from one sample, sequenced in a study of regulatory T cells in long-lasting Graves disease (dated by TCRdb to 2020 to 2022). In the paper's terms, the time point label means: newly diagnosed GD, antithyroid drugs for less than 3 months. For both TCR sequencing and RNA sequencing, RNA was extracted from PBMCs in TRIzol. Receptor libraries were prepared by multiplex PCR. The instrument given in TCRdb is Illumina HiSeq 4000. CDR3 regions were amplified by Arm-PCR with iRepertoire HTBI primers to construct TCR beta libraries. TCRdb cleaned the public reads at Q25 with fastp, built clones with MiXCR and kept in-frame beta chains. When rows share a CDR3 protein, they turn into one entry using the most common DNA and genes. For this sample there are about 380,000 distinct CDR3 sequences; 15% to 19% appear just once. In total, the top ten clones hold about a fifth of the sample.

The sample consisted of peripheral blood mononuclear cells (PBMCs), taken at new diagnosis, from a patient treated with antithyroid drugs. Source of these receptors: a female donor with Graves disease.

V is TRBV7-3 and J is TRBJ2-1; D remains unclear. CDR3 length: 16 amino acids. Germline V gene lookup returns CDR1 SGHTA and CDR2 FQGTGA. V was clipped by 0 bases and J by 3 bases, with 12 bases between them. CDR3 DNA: TGTGCCAGCAGCTTAACGGTCCCCGCAAGCTACAATGAGCAGTTCTTC. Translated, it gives CASSLTVPASYNEQFF. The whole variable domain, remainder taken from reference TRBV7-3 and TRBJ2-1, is GAGVSQTPSNKVTEKGKYVELRCDPISGHTALYWYRQSLGQGPEFLIYFQGTGAADDSGLPNDRFFAVRPEGSVSTLKIQRTERGDSAVYLCASSLTVPASYNEQFFGPGTRLTVL.

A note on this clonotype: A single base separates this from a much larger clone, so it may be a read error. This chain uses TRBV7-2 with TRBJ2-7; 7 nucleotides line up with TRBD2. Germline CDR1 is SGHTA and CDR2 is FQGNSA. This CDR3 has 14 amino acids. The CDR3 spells CASSLRDYSYEQCF. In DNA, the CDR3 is TGTGCCAGCAGCTTGAGGGACTACTCCTACGAGCAGTGCTTC. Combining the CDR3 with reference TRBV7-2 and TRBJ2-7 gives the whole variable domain GAGVSQSPSNKVTEKGKDVELRCDPISGHTALYWYRQSLGQGLEFLIYFQGNSAPDKSGLPSDRFSAERTGGSVSTLTIQRTQQEDSAVYLCASSLRDYSYEQCFGPGTRLTVT.

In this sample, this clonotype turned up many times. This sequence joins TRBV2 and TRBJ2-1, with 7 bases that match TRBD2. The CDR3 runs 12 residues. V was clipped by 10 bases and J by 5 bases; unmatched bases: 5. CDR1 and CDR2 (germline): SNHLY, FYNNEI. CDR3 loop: CANRGVHNEQFF. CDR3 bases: TGTGCCAACCGGGGGGTCCACAATGAGCAGTTCTTC.

This CDR3 reads CASSYSYRVSSYEQYF. CDR3 sequence (DNA): TGTGCCAGCAGTTACTCGTACAGGGTCAGCTCCTACGAGCAGTACTTC. This chain joins TRBV6-5 and TRBJ2-7, with D perhaps TRBD1 (6 bases). CDR3 length: 16 residues. The V and J ends lost 0 bases and 0 bases respectively, with 12 bases between them. Looked up from germline, CDR1 is MNHEY and CDR2 is SVGAGI.

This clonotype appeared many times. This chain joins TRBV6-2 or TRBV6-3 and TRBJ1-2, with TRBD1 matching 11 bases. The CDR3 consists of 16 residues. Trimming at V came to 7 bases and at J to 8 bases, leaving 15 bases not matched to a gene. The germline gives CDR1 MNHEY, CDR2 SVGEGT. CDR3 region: CASKEVSGQGAEGYTF. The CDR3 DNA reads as TGTGCCAGCAAGGAGGTCTCCGGACAGGGGGCTGAAGGCTACACCTTC.

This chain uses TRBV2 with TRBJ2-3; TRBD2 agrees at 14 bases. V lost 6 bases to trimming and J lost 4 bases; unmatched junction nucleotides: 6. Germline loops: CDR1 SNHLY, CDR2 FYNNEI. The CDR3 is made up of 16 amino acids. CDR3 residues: CASSPGLAGGADTQYF. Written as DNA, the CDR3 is TGTGCCAGCAGCCCTGGACTAGCGGGAGGAGCAGATACGCAGTATTTT.

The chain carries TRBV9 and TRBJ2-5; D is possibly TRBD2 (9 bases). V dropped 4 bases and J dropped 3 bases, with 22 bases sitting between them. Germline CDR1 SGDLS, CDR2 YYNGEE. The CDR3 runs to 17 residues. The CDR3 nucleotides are TGTGCCAGCAGCCCACAGGGGGGGACTAGCAGGGAAGAGACCCAGTACTTC. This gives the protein CASSPQGGTSREETQYF.

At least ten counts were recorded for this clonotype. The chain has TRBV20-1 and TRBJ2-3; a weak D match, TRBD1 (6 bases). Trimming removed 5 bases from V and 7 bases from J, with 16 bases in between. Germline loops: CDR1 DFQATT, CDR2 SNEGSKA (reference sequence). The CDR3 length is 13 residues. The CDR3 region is CSAYYRVLNTQYF. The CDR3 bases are TGCAGTGCTTATTACAGGGTTTTAAATACGCAGTATTTT.

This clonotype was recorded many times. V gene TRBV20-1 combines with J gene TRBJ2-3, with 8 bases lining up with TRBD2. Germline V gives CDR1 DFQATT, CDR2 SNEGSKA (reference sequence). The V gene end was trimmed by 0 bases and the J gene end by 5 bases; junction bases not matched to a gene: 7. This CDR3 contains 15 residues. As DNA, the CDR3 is TGCAGTGCTAGAGATCCCGCGGGAGGCGTAGATACGCAGTATTTT. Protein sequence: CSARDPAGGVDTQYF.

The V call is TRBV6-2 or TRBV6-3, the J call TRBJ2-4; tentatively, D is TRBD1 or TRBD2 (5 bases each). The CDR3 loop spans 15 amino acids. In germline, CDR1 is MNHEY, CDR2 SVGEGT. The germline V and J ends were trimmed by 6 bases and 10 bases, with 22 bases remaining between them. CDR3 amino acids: CASRRDSKPRGIQYF. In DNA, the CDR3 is TGTGCCAGCAGACGCGACTCGAAACCGAGGGGAATTCAGTACTTC.

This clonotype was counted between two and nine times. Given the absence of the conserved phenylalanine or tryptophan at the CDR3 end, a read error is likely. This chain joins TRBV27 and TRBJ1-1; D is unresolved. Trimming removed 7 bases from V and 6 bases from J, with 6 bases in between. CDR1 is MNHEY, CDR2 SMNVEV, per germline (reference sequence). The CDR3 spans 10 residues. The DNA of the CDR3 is TGTGCCAGCATTGGGCCTGAAGCTTTCTCT. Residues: CASIGPEAFS.

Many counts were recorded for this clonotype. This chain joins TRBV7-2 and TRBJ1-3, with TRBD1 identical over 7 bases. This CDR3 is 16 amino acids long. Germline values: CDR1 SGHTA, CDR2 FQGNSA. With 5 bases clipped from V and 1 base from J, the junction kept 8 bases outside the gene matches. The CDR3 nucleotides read TGTGCCAGCAGCCAGGGACAGCCGAAATCTGGAAACACCATATATTTT. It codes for CASSQGQPKSGNTIYF.

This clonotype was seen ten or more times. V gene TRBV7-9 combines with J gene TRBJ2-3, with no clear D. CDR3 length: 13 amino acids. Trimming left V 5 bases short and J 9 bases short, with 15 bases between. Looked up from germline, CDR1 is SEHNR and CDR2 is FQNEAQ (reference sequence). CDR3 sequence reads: CASSPDWKETQYF. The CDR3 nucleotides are TGTGCCAGCAGCCCAGACTGGAAAGAAACGCAGTATTTT.

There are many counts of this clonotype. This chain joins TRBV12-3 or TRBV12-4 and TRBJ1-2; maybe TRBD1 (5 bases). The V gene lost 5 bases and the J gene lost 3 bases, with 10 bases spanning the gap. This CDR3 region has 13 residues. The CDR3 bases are TGTGCCAGCAGTCCCGGGACCCACTATGGCTACACCTTC. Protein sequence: CASSPGTHYGYTF.

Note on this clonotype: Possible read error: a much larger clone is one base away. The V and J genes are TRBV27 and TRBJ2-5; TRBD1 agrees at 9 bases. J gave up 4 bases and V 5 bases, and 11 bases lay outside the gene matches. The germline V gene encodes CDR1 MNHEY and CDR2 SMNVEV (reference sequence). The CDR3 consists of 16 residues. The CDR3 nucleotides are TGTGCCAGCAGTGATTGGGGACAGGGCGAAGGAGAGACCCAGTACTTC. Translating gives CASSDWGQGEGETQYF.

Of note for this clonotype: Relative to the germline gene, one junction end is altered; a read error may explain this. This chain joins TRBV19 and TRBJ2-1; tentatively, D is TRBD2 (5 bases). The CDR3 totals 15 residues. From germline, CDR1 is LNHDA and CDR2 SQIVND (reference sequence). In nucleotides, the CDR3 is TGTGCCAGTAGTATAGGTGTCGGTTTTATAGGTTCCGGGATCTTC. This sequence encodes CASSIGVGFIGSGIF.

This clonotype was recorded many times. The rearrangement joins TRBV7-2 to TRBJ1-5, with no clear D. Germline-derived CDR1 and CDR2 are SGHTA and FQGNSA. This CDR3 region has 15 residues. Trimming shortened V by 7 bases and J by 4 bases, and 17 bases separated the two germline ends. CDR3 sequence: CASTPGDSLNQPQHF. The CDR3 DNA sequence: TGTGCCAGCACCCCCGGAGATAGCTTGAATCAGCCCCAGCATTTT.

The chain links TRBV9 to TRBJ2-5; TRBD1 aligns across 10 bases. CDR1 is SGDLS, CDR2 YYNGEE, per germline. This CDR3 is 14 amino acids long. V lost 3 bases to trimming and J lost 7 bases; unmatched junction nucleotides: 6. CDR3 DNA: TGTGCCAGCAGCGGGACAGGGGGTGCCGGGACCCAGTACTTC. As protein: CASSGTGGAGTQYF.

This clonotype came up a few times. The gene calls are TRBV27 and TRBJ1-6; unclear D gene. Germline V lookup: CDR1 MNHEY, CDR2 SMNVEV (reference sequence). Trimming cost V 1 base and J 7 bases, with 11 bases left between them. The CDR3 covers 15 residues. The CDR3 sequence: CASSLFEGRNSPLHF. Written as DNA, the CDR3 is TGTGCCAGCAGTTTATTCGAGGGCCGAAATTCACCCCTCCACTTT.

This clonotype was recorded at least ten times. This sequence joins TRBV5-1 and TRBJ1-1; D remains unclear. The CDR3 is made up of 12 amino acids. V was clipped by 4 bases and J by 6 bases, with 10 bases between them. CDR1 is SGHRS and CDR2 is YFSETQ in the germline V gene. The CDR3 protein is CASSPDGAEAFF. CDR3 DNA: TGCGCCAGCAGCCCAGACGGTGCTGAAGCTTTCTTT.

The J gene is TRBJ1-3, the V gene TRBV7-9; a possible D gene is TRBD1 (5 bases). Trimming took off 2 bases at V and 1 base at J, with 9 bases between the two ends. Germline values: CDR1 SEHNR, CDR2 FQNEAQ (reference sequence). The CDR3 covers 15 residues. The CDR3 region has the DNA TGTGCCAGCAGCTTAATGGGGGGATCTGGAAACACCATATATTTT. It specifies CASSLMGGSGNTIYF.

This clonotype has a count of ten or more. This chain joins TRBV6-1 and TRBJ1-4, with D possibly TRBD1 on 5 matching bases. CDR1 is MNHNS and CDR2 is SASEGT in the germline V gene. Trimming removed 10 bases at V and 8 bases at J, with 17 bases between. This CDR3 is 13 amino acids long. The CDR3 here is CANWDPAGEKLFF. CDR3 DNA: TGTGCCAACTGGGACCCGGCGGGGGAAAAACTGTTTTTT.